This T cell receptor beta chain came from a study of OX40 agonist ivuxolimab in advanced cancers. Profiling relied on immunoSEQ multiplex PCR, and the TCRdb table lists in-frame clones only, not all of them. The sample gives 87,000 or so clones, around nine tenths of which show up once; about 1.5% is in the top ten. With V trimmed by 4 bases and J by 6 bases, 7 bases remained unmatched. This CDR3 contains 15 residues. Germline CDR1 and CDR2: SGHTA and FQGTGA. The source was CD4+ or CD8+ T cells sorted from blood, collected in a trial of the OX40 agonist ivuxolimab. The TCR originated in an adult with an advanced solid tumor such as melanoma, head and neck, liver or kidney cancer. This chain joins TRBV7-3 and TRBJ2-1; 9 bases line up with TRBD1. The CDR3 DNA reads TGTGCCAGCAGCTCTGGACAGGGGTACTCCAATGAGCAGTTCTTC. This encodes CASSSGQGYSNEQFF.